The clone carrying this T cell receptor beta chain was recorded at least ten times. What it recognizes is unknown. From the reads, TCRdb called clonotypes with MiXCR, one entry per CDR3 protein. The sample contains approximately 70,000 distinct CDR3 sequences, 3% to 4.5% of which appear only once. These data come from a study of T cell repertoires in cytomegalovirus infection. Study observations and caveats: Identification of carriers of CMV plus the relevant HLA was achieved through cumulative public TCR beta family frequency. The study found HLA-C-restricted CMV-specific TCR beta clonotypes dominating the ex vivo response.

The germline CDR1 and CDR2 sequences are SEHNR and FQNEAQ (reference sequence). V was shortened by 4 bases and J by 5 bases, with 8 bases between the two germline ends. The CDR3 has 12 residues. V usage is TRBV7-9 and J usage is TRBJ1-1; D is unclear. This receptor was taken from a human donor in good health (CMV status not recorded). Some clones in this sample may be carry-over from other donors' samples. The sequenced sample was PBMCs. CDR3 in DNA: TGTGCCAGCAGCTACATGGGAACTGAAGCTTTCTTT. Residues: CASSYMGTEAFF.